The 2 T cell receptor beta chains presented below share a single source sample, sequenced in a study of blood T cell repertoires in COVID-19. Some clones are missing from TCRdb's copy, which holds only in-frame ones; the method was immunoSEQ multiplex PCR. Here the sample spans under 300,000 clones, more than 85% being singletons. The source material was peripheral blood. These receptors originate from a man aged 18 to 30 with active or convalescent COVID-19.

This clone was seen a few times. J is TRBJ2-2 and V is TRBV19, with unresolved D. The CDR3 totals 11 residues. The germline V gene encodes CDR1 LNHDA and CDR2 SQIVND (reference sequence). V was pared by 6 bases and J by 4 bases, with 3 bases between. CDR3 region: CASSGTGELFF. CDR3 nucleotides: TGTGCCAGTAGCGGCACCGGGGAGCTGTTTTTT.

The chain joins TRBV4-2 to TRBJ1-5; tentative D call: TRBD1 (6 bases). Trimming removed 0 bases from V and 10 bases from J, with 13 bases in between. From germline, CDR1 is LGHNA and CDR2 YNFKEQ. The CDR3 has 14 amino acids. The CDR3, as DNA: TGTGCCAGCAGCCAAGAGTACCAGGGGCTACCCCAGCATTTT. Amino acids: CASSQEYQGLPQHF.